This TCR beta chain is from a study of OX40 agonist ivuxolimab in advanced cancers. Study overall: As their treatment, patients were administered ivuxolimab, an agonistic anti-OX40 (CD134) antibody.

TCRdb keeps only in-frame clones here, not all; method: immunoSEQ multiplex PCR. This sample has tens of thousands of clones, with about nine tenths found just once. There are a few counts of this clone. Antigen unknown. The study's findings and limits: Averaging showed that CD8+ T cells had more expanded clones than CD4+ did. Clonal expansion in partial responders at 0.1-3.0 mg/kg ranked among the lowest.

CDR1 SNHLY and CDR2 FYNNEI come from the germline V gene. This CDR3 is 13 amino acids long. V was clipped by 5 bases and J by 4 bases, with 9 bases between them. The receptor's source is an adult with an advanced solid tumor such as melanoma, head and neck, liver or kidney cancer. Here the sequenced sample was CD4+ or CD8+ T cells sorted from blood, taken in a trial of the OX40 agonist ivuxolimab. The genes are TRBV2 and TRBJ1-5, with D uncertain. CDR3 region: CASSLSGNQPQHF. DNA of the CDR3: TGTGCCAGCAGTCTCAGTGGGAATCAGCCCCAGCATTTT.